The clone carrying this T cell receptor (beta chain) was recorded a few times. Its antigen is as yet unknown. Each CDR3 protein is one row after TCRdb ran MiXCR on the 5' RACE reads. The table shows about 250,000 distinct CDR3 sequences, with less than 20% occurring only once. The length of the CDR3 is 16 residues. The V segment lost 2 bases and the J segment 0 bases; nucleotides outside the gene matches: 8. From germline, CDR1 is DFQATT and CDR2 SNEGSKA (reference sequence). The sample comes from a study of T-cell memory formation after mild COVID-19. Turning to the study itself: Largely donor-specific TCR clusters were found. Study-level findings and limits: There was a balanced CD4/CD8 profile in clones contracting day 15 to 85, and later expanders leaned CD4+.

V usage is TRBV20-1 and J usage is TRBJ2-5; 8 nucleotides align to TRBD2. The TCR sequence derives from a man aged 18 to 30 who had mild COVID-19 (a few samples of this study predate the infection). Cell type and time point are not known. The source material was PBMCs or a T cell subset sorted from them (not recorded which). The CDR3 DNA follows: TGCAGTGCTAGAACCCAGCGGGGGCCGTACCAAGAGACCCAGTACTTC. Translated, it gives CSARTQRGPYQETQYF.